The present T cell receptor beta chain was sequenced within a study of vaccination and CD4 T cells after COVID-19. Overall study: Overlapping SARS-CoV-2, HCoV-NL63, HCoV-OC43 and HCoV-229E spike peptides were used to stimulate cells.

Researchers used the Oncomine TCR Beta short-read assay to sequence DNA from cultured CD4+ T cells. Using its own MiXCR run on the PCR reads, TCRdb lists one record per CDR3 protein. This repertoire shows about 19,000 distinct CDR3 sequences, approximately 40% found once; its top ten account for over 12%. Comments on this clonotype: What it binds is unknown.

Treatment described: roughly nine-day PBMC culture with coronavirus spike peptide pools or control peptides (ViraFEST assay). The CDR3 is made up of 16 amino acids. Trimming cost V 8 bases and J 0 bases, with 17 bases left between them. CDR1 is MNHEY, CDR2 SVGEGT, per germline. This receptor was taken from a human donor with COVID-19. Sequencing was carried out using cultured CD4+ T cells from blood. The chain couples TRBV6-2 or TRBV6-3 to TRBJ1-5; D is undetermined. CDR3 in amino acids: CASDGSFGNSNQPQHF. The DNA for the CDR3 is TGTGCCAGCGACGGGTCCTTTGGGAATAGCAATCAGCCCCAGCATTTT.